Described below is a single T cell receptor beta chain sequence and its context. These data originate in a study of stem cell transplantation in POMP-related autoinflammatory disease. The length of the CDR3 is 13 residues. The V end was cut by 1 base, the J end by 1 base, with 1 base between. The germline gives CDR1 SEHNR, CDR2 FQNEAQ (reference sequence). Sequencing used immunoSEQ multiplex PCR; TCRdb keeps in-frame clones, though not all of them. Of approximately 65,000 clones listed, roughly 93% are singletons. The rearrangement joins TRBV7-9 to TRBJ1-4; D not resolved. The source is a human patient with POMP-related autoinflammation and immune dysregulation (PRAID). Some T cells may be transferred from the graft donor. The input for sequencing was CD4+ T cells from PBMCs, taken after stem cell transplantation. The CDR3 sequence is CASSLETNEKLFF. The DNA for the CDR3 is TGTGCCAGCAGCTTAGAAACTAATGAAAAACTGTTTTTT. Drawing the rest from reference TRBV7-9 and TRBJ1-4, the complete variable domain is DTGVSQNPRHKITKRGQNVTFRCDPISEHNRLYWYRQTLGQGPEFLTYFQNEAQLEKSRLLSDRFSAERPKGSFSTLEIQRTEQGDSAMYLCASSLETNEKLFFGSGTQLSVL.